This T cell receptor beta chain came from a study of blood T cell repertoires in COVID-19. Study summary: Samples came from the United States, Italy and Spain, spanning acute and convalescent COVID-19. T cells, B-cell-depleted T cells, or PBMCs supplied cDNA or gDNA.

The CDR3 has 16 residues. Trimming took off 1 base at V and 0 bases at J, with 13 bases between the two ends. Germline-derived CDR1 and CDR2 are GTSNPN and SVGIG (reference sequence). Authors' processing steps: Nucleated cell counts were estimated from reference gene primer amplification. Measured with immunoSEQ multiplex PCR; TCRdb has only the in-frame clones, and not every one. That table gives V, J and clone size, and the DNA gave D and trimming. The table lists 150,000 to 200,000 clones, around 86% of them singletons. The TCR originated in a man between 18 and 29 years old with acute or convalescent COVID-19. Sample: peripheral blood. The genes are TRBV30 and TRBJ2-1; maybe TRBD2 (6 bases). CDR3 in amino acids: CAWSGLAVSSYNEQFF. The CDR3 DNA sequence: TGTGCCTGGAGTGGATTAGCGGTGAGCTCCTACAATGAGCAGTTCTTC.